This T cell receptor beta chain is drawn from a study of early stage breast cancer tumors. Overall study: Of about 17 invasive breast tumors, 11 to 12 were hormone receptor-positive, HER2-negative. Among approximately twelve ER+/PR+/HER2- tumors, eight were ductal, four lobular.

This CDR3 has 15 residues. Germline V lookup: CDR1 SGHRS, CDR2 YFSETQ. V shed 0 bases, J shed 5 bases, and the junction held 5 bases outside the gene matches. This clone was counted only a few times. Its antigen is unidentified. The study, taken as a whole, reports: In most of the 16 patients, blood comparison separated tumor from normal breast. Compared with adjacent normal breast tissue, tumors showed roughly 2.4-fold greater T cell density and higher clonality.

Only in-frame clones appear in the TCRdb table, and some are missing; sequencing was by immunoSEQ multiplex PCR. Among roughly 10,000 clones listed, about 80% were seen once. The sequence came from a person aged 65 to 79 with breast cancer. The sequencing sample was made of breast tumor tissue. The rearrangement uses TRBV5-1 and TRBJ2-5; 9 bases fit TRBD1. The CDR3 sequence: CASSLATGTGETQYF. CDR3 nucleotides: TGCGCCAGCAGCTTGGCAACCGGGACAGGGGAGACCCAGTACTTC.